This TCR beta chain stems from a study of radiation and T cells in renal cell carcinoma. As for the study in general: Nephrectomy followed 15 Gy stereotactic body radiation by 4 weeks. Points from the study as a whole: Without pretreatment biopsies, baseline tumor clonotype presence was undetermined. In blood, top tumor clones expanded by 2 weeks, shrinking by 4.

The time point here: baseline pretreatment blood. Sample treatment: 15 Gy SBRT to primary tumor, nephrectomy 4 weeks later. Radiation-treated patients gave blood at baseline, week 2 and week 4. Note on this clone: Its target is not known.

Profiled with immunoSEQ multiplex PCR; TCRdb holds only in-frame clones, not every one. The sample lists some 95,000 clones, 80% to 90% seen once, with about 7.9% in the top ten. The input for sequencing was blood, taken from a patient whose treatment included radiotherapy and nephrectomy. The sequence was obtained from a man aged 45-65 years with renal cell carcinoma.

CDR3 DNA sequence: TGTGCCTGGAGTTACGAGACAGGGGGCGTAAACACTGAAGCTTTCTTT. Protein product: CAWSYETGGVNTEAFF. The chain recombines TRBV30 with TRBJ1-1; TRBD1 aligns across 10 bases. J gave up 2 bases and V 2 bases, and 8 bases lay outside the gene matches. Germline V gene lookup returns CDR1 GTSNPN and CDR2 SVGIG (reference sequence). CDR3 size: 16 residues.